The rows below give T cell receptor beta chains drawn from one sample of a study of OX40 agonist ivuxolimab in advanced cancers. Only in-frame clones appear in the TCRdb table, and some are missing; sequencing was by immunoSEQ multiplex PCR. The sample has about 70,000 clones, roughly nine tenths seen once. The material was CD4+ or CD8+ T cells sorted from blood, obtained in a trial of the OX40 agonist ivuxolimab. Receptors originate from an adult with an advanced solid tumor such as melanoma, head and neck, liver or kidney cancer. Both conserved end residues are part of each CDR3. A D gene is named only where the DNA matches it firmly.

J gene: TRBJ1-5
D gene: TRBD1
V gene: TRBV6-6
CDR3 DNA: TGTGCCAGCAGTGGACAGGGTCGGCAGCCCCAGCATTTT
CDR3 protein: CASSGQGRQPQHF

J gene: TRBJ2-7
D gene: -
V gene: TRBV7-9
CDR3 DNA: TGTGCCAGCAGCTTAGTTGAAGCCGAGCAGTACTTC
CDR3 protein: CASSLVEAEQYF

J gene: TRBJ1-5
D gene: -
V gene: TRBV27
CDR3 DNA: TGTGCCAGCAGCTGGGGGTACAATCAGCCCCAGCATTTT
CDR3 protein: CASSWGYNQPQHF

J gene: TRBJ1-2
D gene: TRBD1
V gene: TRBV2
CDR3 DNA: TGTGCCAGCAGTGAGTTTAGGGGGCGTAACTATGGCTACACCTTC
CDR3 protein: CASSEFRGRNYGYTF

J gene: TRBJ2-3
D gene: -
V gene: TRBV5-1
CDR3 DNA: TGCGCCAGCAGTGAACTTGACGGTGGTGATACGCAGTATTTT
CDR3 protein: CASSELDGGDTQYF

J gene: TRBJ2-1
D gene: -
V gene: TRBV19
CDR3 DNA: TGTGCCACCCGGAGAAGTCGCGCCTCCAATGAGCAGTTCTTC
CDR3 protein: CATRRSRASNEQFF

J gene: TRBJ1-1
D gene: -
V gene: TRBV5-4
CDR3 DNA: TGTGCCAGCTTCCGCCAGCGGTTCGGCAGGGAAAATACTGAAGCTTTCTTT
CDR3 protein: CASFRQRFGRENTEAFF

J gene: TRBJ1-1
D gene: -
V gene: TRBV6-6
CDR3 DNA: TGTGCCAGCAGTTACATGAGGGGGACTGAAGCTTTCTTT
CDR3 protein: CASSYMRGTEAFF

J gene: TRBJ2-7
D gene: -
V gene: TRBV28
CDR3 DNA: TGTGCCAGCAGTTCCCCCCTCAGTTTAAACCTCTCCTACGAGCAGTACTTC
CDR3 protein: CASSSPLSLNLSYEQYF

J gene: TRBJ2-7
D gene: -
V gene: TRBV27
CDR3 DNA: TGTGCCAGCAGCTCCGGGACCGAGGATCTACGGGCCGTCTACGAGCAGTACTTC
CDR3 protein: CASSSGTEDLRAVYEQYF

J gene: TRBJ2-1
D gene: -
V gene: TRBV7-2
CDR3 DNA: TGTGCCAGCAGCTCCGACCTAACAGGAGTGGGGTTCTTC
CDR3 protein: CASSSDLTGVGFF

J gene: TRBJ1-1
D gene: TRBD1
V gene: TRBV9
CDR3 DNA: TGTGCCAGCAGCGCCGGGACAGTCGGCACTGAAGCTTTCTTT
CDR3 protein: CASSAGTVGTEAFF